A selection of T cell receptor beta chains follows, all from one sample in a study of blood T cell repertoires in COVID-19. Profiled with immunoSEQ multiplex PCR; TCRdb holds only in-frame clones, not every one. The sample consists of tens of thousands of clones, roughly 78% of them appearing once. Sequencing was carried out using peripheral blood. The receptor source for this set is a woman between 65 and 79 years old with acute or convalescent COVID-19. Both conserved end residues are part of each CDR3. The D gene is left open where the match is weak. Only part of the rows carry a size: once, few, many, or a class if the clone is expanded.

>TRBV4-1|.|TRBJ1-1|.
TGCGCCAGCAGCCAAAGGCGGCTAGCCCCAAAAACTGAAGCTTTCTTT
CASSQRRLAPKTEAFF
>TRBV6-1|.|TRBJ2-3|.
TGTGCCAGCAGTGTCCAGACGGGGGAGGGCACAGATACGCAGTATTTT
CASSVQTGEGTDTQYF
>TRBV5-5|TRBD1|TRBJ2-7|.
TGTGCCAGCAGCTGGGGACAGGGATCCTACGAGCAGTACTTC
CASSWGQGSYEQYF
>TRBV5-6|.|TRBJ1-2|once
TGTGCCAGCAGCTTTTTAGGATGGGACTCCTATGGCTACACCTTC
CASSFLGWDSYGYTF
>TRBV19|TRBD1|TRBJ1-2|.
TGTGCCAGTAGTACCCCGACAGGGGTCTATGGCTACACCTTC
CASSTPTGVYGYTF
>TRBV12-3/TRBV12-4|.|TRBJ1-2|.
TGTGCCAGCAGCCTTTCTAAATATGGCTACACCTTC
CASSLSKYGYTF
>TRBV9|.|TRBJ1-1|.
TGTGCCAGCAGCGTAGCGGGAACGGCTGGCACTGAAGCTTTCTTT
CASSVAGTAGTEAFF
>TRBV3-1/TRBV3-2|.|TRBJ2-1|.
TGTGCCAGCAGCCAAGTCGCGGAGCGTGGATATGAGCAGTTCTTC
CASSQVAERGYEQFF
>TRBV7-3|TRBD2|TRBJ2-3|.
TGTGCCAGCAGCTTATCCGCGGGGGGCCACAGGGATACGCAGTATTTT
CASSLSAGGHRDTQYF
>TRBV4-3|TRBD2|TRBJ2-7|many
TGCGCCAGCAGCCCGAGCTGGGCCAGCGGGGGCGAGCAGTACTTC
CASSPSWASGGEQYF
>TRBV27|TRBD1|TRBJ1-5|once
TGTGCCAGCAGTACTAGACAGGGGGATCAGCCCCAGCATTTT
CASSTRQGDQPQHF
>TRBV7-6|.|TRBJ2-5|.
TGTGCCAGCAGCTTAGATATCGAGGAGACCCAGTACTTC
CASSLDIEETQYF
>TRBV6-5|TRBD1|TRBJ2-7|few
TGTGCCAGCGTTACCGGGACAGCCACCTACGAGCAGTACTTC
CASVTGTATYEQYF
>TRBV7-9|.|TRBJ2-6|.
TGTGCCAGCAGCCCCCCGGGGATTGGGGCCAACGTCCTGACTTTC
CASSPPGIGANVLTF
>TRBV23-1|.|TRBJ2-7|few
TGCGCCAGCAGTCAATCTGGAGGGGGGGTCTACGAGCAGTACTTC
CASSQSGGGVYEQYF
>TRBV12-3/TRBV12-4|.|TRBJ1-1|.
TGTGCCAGCAGTATCCCGGGACACCCTGAAGCTTTCTTT
CASSIPGHPEAFF
>TRBV24-1|TRBD1|TRBJ2-1|.
TGTGCCACCAGGGGACAGGGATCCTACAATGAGCAGTTCTTC
CATRGQGSYNEQFF
>TRBV5-1|.|TRBJ1-3|.
TGCGCCACCTCCCCAGGGGCCGTCTCTGGAAACACCATATATTTT
CATSPGAVSGNTIYF
>TRBV29-1|TRBD1|TRBJ2-5|.
TGCAGCGTTGAGGGACAGGGGTACCAAGAGACCCAGTACTTC
CSVEGQGYQETQYF
>TRBV7-2|TRBD2|TRBJ2-1|few
TGTGCCAGCAGCTTAATAACTAGCGGGGCTCTCGGGCAGTTCTTC
CASSLITSGALGQFF
>TRBV10-2|TRBD1|TRBJ1-2|.
TGCGCCAGCAGGGACAGGGGGAACTATGGCTACACCTTC
CASRDRGNYGYTF
>TRBV11-1|TRBD1|TRBJ1-2|.
TGTGCCAGCAGCCCACGGGGGACAGCAAGCTATGGCTACACCTTC
CASSPRGTASYGYTF
>TRBV10-2|.|TRBJ2-7|.
TGCGCCAGCAGTGAGTTGCGGGGGCTCTCCTACGAGCAGTACTTC
CASSELRGLSYEQYF
>TRBV5-1|TRBD1|TRBJ1-1|.
TGCGCCAGCAGCTTACAGGGGGCTGGGTACACTGAAGCTTTCTTT
CASSLQGAGYTEAFF
>TRBV9|TRBD2|TRBJ2-1|.
TGTGCCAGCAGCGCGCTAGCGGGGGGGCCAAAGAACAATGAGCAGTTCTTC
CASSALAGGPKNNEQFF
>TRBV9|TRBD1|TRBJ1-5|few
TGTGCCAGCAGCGTCGGACAGGGCTACAATCAGCCCCAGCATTTT
CASSVGQGYNQPQHF
>TRBV27|TRBD1|TRBJ2-7|.
TGTGCCAGCAGTTCCGGGACAGGGGTCGAGCAGTACTTC
CASSSGTGVEQYF
>TRBV2|TRBD1|TRBJ1-2|few
TGTGCCAGCAGTGAAGCGCTGAGACAGGGGGGCGGCTACACCTTC
CASSEALRQGGGYTF
>TRBV19|TRBD1|TRBJ1-2|once
TGTGCCAGTTTTACAGGGGGGAATGGCTACACCTTC
CASFTGGNGYTF
>TRBV9|.|TRBJ1-3|.
TGTGCCAGCAGCGTAGAAGCCGGAGGTGCGGACACCATATATTTT
CASSVEAGGADTIYF
>TRBV6-5|TRBD1|TRBJ1-2|.
TGTGCCAGCAGTTCGGGACAGCGGAACTATGGCTACACCTTC
CASSSGQRNYGYTF
>TRBV7-2|.|TRBJ2-3|.
TGTGCCAGCAGGGACGCCGGGACACTAAGCACAGATACGCAGTATTTT
CASRDAGTLSTDTQYF
>TRBV27|.|TRBJ2-3|.
TGTGCCAGCAGGGGGCTCACAGATACGCAGTATTTT
CASRGLTDTQYF
>TRBV6-6|.|TRBJ1-2|.
TGTGCCAGCAGTTACCGTAGCGGATCGAGTAGCTATGGCTACACCTTC
CASSYRSGSSSYGYTF
>TRBV3-1/TRBV3-2|.|TRBJ1-1|.
TGTGCCAGCAGCTACAGGGATGAAGGGACTGAAGCTTTCTTT
CASSYRDEGTEAFF
>TRBV4-3|TRBD2|TRBJ2-2|.
TGCGCCAGCAGCCAAGATCCGCCGACTAGCGCCGGGGAGCTGTTTTTT
CASSQDPPTSAGELFF
>TRBV11-2|TRBD2|TRBJ2-3|.
TGTGCCAGCAGCTTCCGGGGGGGTTACACAGATACGCAGTATTTT
CASSFRGGYTDTQYF
>TRBV6-1|.|TRBJ1-5|few
TGTGCCAGCAGTGAAGGTTCAGGGCCCGGACAGCCCCAGCATTTT
CASSEGSGPGQPQHF
>TRBV3-1/TRBV3-2|TRBD1|TRBJ1-4|.
TGTGCCAGCAGCCAAGGGATGGGACAGGGCCCGTTGGGTAATGAAAAACTGTTTTTT
CASSQGMGQGPLGNEKLFF
>TRBV19|.|TRBJ1-1|few
TGTGCCAGTAGTCCCCCGGAAGGGGGAGCTTTCTTT
CASSPPEGGAFF
>TRBV2|TRBD1|TRBJ1-1|.
TGTGCCAGCAGTGGGGAGGGACAGGAGATTTTGGCTTTCTTT
CASSGEGQEILAFF